This passage covers 3 T cell receptor beta chains from one sample sequenced in a study of identifying expanded T cells in peripheral blood. The data were produced by immunoSEQ multiplex PCR, yet TCRdb's version contains in-frame clones alone and is incomplete. The sample carries about 94,000 clones, roughly 86% recorded once. Sequencing input: blood. Source of these receptors: a person aged 18-70 years in good health.

The genes are TRBV14 and TRBJ2-3; tentative D call: TRBD2 (5 bases). The germline V and J ends were trimmed by 1 base and 6 bases, with 20 bases remaining between them. Looked up from germline, CDR1 is SGHDN and CDR2 is FVKESK. The CDR3 runs 17 residues. CDR3 residues: CASSQVVMDFRTDTQYF. The CDR3, as DNA: TGTGCCAGCAGCCAAGTGGTCATGGACTTCAGAACGGATACGCAGTATTTT.

The chain recombines TRBV27 with TRBJ2-7; D gene ambiguous. Germline CDR1 is MNHEY and CDR2 is SMNVEV (reference sequence). The CDR3 is 12 amino acids. V was pared by 5 bases and J by 6 bases, with 11 bases between. The CDR3 loop is CASSGPLGEQYF. CDR3 DNA sequence: TGTGCCAGCAGTGGCCCCCTGGGCGAGCAGTACTTC.

V and J are TRBV9 and TRBJ2-7; TRBD1 aligns across 9 bases. The CDR3 runs 15 residues. The V gene's germline CDR1 is SGDLS and CDR2 YYNGEE. V lost 0 bases to trimming and J lost 4 bases; unmatched junction nucleotides: 5. CDR3 bases: TGTGCCAGCAGCGTAGATCCGGGACAGGGTTACGAGCAGTACTTC. As protein: CASSVDPGQGYEQYF.